The T cell receptor beta chain under discussion was sequenced for a study of blood T cells in healthy people across ages. V lost 3 bases to trimming and J lost 1 base, with 6 bases between them. The CDR3 covers 13 residues. CDR1 and CDR2 from the germline V gene are SGHTA and FQGTGA. Study-level findings and limits: PBMC samples, being unsorted, prevented any conclusive comparison of naive and antigen-experienced cells.

This clonotype came up many times. Its matching antigen is unknown. Using a J-beta primer mix together with a sample-barcoded 5' primer, a second PCR was run for about 7 to 12 cycles. TCRdb processed the 5' RACE reads anew with MiXCR; each CDR3 protein has one entry. This table has about 1.8 million distinct CDR3 sequences, 40% to 55% appearing once. This clonotype originated in a middle-aged woman in good health. Sequenced: blood. The genes are TRBV7-3 and TRBJ1-1; a possible D gene is TRBD1 (5 bases). This CDR3 reads CASSLTENTEAFF. The CDR3, as DNA: TGTGCCAGCAGCTTGACAGAGAACACTGAAGCTTTCTTT.